This T cell receptor beta chain was documented in a study of cytotoxic CD8 clonotypes in ibrutinib-treated CLL. For the study at large: By median 68 months, around twelve had progressed and about 15 stayed remitted; responses had been 2 complete and some 25 partial. Study-wide results and limits: Public clonotypes were uncommon and contracted or stayed stable on treatment. Against age-matched healthy donors, baseline clonality ran higher and tracked circulating CD8+ T-cell counts. Sampling times, which were not matched between the groups, differed between sustained-remission patients and progressing patients.

Data came from immunoSEQ multiplex PCR; TCRdb stores just in-frame clones and leaves some out. The data show approximately 140,000 clones, approximately 75% seen once. As for this clone: Its antigen is not identified.

Material: PBMCs, obtained after 12 months of ibrutinib treatment. This receptor was taken from a human donor with chronic lymphocytic leukemia.

The CDR3 DNA reads TGTGCAACTAGCGGGGGGACCACCGGGGAGCTGTTTTTT. It codes for CATSGGTTGELFF. The chain employs TRBV19 and TRBJ2-2; 12 bases agree with TRBD2. CDR1 is LNHDA, CDR2 SQIVND, per germline (reference sequence). The CDR3 has 13 residues.